This T cell receptor beta chain was retrieved from a study of T cell responses to AZD1222 COVID-19 vaccine. On this clone: Its antigen is not known.

Notes on the study in general: In a largely white British group with more females than males, clonal diversity was possibly underestimated.

This table comes from immunoSEQ multiplex PCR, and its TCRdb copy is limited to in-frame clones, with some not included. The table includes about 150,000 clones, 90% detected once. V was cut by 4 bases and J by 7 bases, with 11 bases left in between. CDR3 length: 12 amino acids. Germline loops: CDR1 SGDLS, CDR2 YYNGEE. The gene calls are TRBV9 and TRBJ2-5; D is unresolved. Sequenced here: peripheral blood, sampled 28 days after the second AZD1222 dose. This receptor was taken from an adult who received the AZD1222 COVID-19 vaccine. DNA of the CDR3: TGTGCCAGCAGCTCCCCCGTGGGGACCCAGTACTTC. As protein: CASSSPVGTQYF. Full variable domain (missing parts from reference TRBV9 and TRBJ2-5): DSGVTQTPKHLITATGQRVTLRCSPRSGDLSVYWYQQSLDQGLQFLIQYYNGEERAKGNILERFSAQQFPDLHSELNLSSLELGDSALYFCASSSPVGTQYFGPGTRLLVL.